This T cell receptor beta chain was captured by sequencing in a study of T-cell memory formation after mild COVID-19. In the study overall: Across donors, TCR clusters were largely donor specific. Overall study findings and caveats: For contracting clones, CD4+ ones sat mainly in CM and EM, CD8+ in EMRA.

TCRdb reprocessed the 5' RACE reads via MiXCR and lists one record per CDR3 protein. The sample lists roughly 550,000 distinct CDR3 sequences, around 21% occurring once. There are many counts of this clonotype. Its specificity is unknown. The ends were cut back, 4 bases at V and 5 bases at J, with 17 bases in the middle. This CDR3 comprises 15 residues. The specimen sequenced was PBMCs or a T cell subset sorted from them (not recorded which). V gene TRBV12-3 or TRBV12-4 combines with J gene TRBJ2-5; the D gene could be TRBD1 or TRBD2 (5 bases each). The source is an adult woman who had mild COVID-19 (a few samples of this study predate the infection). Cell type and time point are not known. CDR3 nucleotides: TGTGCCAGCAGTTCCGGGAAGGGGATGGGGGAGACCCAGTACTTC. Protein product: CASSSGKGMGETQYF.